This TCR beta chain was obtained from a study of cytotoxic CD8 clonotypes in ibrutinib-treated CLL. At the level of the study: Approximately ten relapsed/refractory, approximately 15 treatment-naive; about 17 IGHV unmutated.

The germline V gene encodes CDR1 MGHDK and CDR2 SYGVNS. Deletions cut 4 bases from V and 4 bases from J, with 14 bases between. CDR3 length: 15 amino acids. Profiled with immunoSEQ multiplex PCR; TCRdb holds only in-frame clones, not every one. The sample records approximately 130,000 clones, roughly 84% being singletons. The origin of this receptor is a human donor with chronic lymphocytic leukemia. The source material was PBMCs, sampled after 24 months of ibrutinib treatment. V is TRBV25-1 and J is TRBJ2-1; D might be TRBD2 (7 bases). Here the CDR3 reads CASSGGEGTYNEQFF. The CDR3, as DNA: TGTGCCAGCAGTGGAGGGGAGGGGACATACAATGAGCAGTTCTTC.